This entry is about one T cell receptor (beta chain). As yet, its antigen is unknown. The CDR3 is made up of 15 amino acids. V lost 1 base and J lost 4; bases outside the gene matches: 5. Germline V CDR1 and CDR2: SGHTA, FQGTGA. The data derive from a study of cytomegalovirus exposure and HLA in healthy donors. Findings and caveats of the study: Based on reports, TCR beta sequences accurately predicted HLA-A and HLA-B alleles for most subjects. Productive status was seen about 90% or about 30% of the time for most TCR beta V segments in an earlier analysis.

PCR amplification relied on 60 Vbeta primers (plus 13 Jbeta primers). Repertoires were generated with immunoSEQ multiplex PCR, while TCRdb's copy carries only in-frame clones and drops some. The sample includes approximately 130,000 clones, about 82% of them seen just once. The gene calls are TRBV7-3 and TRBJ2-7; 9 bases match TRBD2. What was sequenced was PBMCs. This sequence originates from a female donor in good health and CMV-seropositive. CDR3 sequence (DNA): TGTGCCAGCAGCTTAAGCTCTAGCGGGGTTTACGAGCAGTACTTC. Translated: CASSLSSSGVYEQYF.